The clone carrying this T cell receptor beta chain has a single count. What it recognizes is unknown. The germline gives CDR1 SQVTM, CDR2 ANQGSEA. V was clipped by 7 bases and J by 6 bases, with 16 bases between them. The CDR3 consists of 13 residues. Treatment for every participant with HIV took place in the United States. The data originate from a study of long-term antiretroviral therapy in people with HIV. Study-level findings and limits: Clonal populations expanded prior to ART predominated within the repertoire at all time points. Diversity measured after ART increased yet remained under transplant donor controls.

At survey level, the immunoSEQ assay was run in its v3.0 version. For every sample, sequencing targeted about 35,000-50,000 T-cell genomes. Measured with immunoSEQ multiplex PCR; TCRdb has only the in-frame clones, and not every one. The repertoire includes 15,000 to 20,000 clones, 80% to 90% of them detected once, and roughly 9.3% sits in the top ten. Source: unsorted PBMCs, taken 4.2 years after starting antiretroviral therapy. This chain links TRBV29-1 with TRBJ1-3; D is perhaps TRBD1 (6 bases). The clonotype was recovered from a man aged 45-60 years with HIV. The CDR3 loop is CSAVVRTENTIYF. CDR3 bases: TGCAGCGCCGTAGTCCGGACAGAAAACACCATATATTTT.